This entry lists 15 T cell receptor beta chains sequenced from one sample in a study of vaccination effects on CD4 cells after COVID-19. Pools of viral peptides were used by the ViraFEST assay to expand antigen-specific CD4+ T cells ahead of sequencing. Culture proceeded for approximately 10 days, and CD4+ T cells were then isolated. Two-dose BNT162b2 or mRNA-1273 vaccination was given to participants. No cognate antigen is known for these TCRs. Repertoires were generated with immunoSEQ multiplex PCR, while TCRdb's copy carries only in-frame clones and drops some. The sample comprises 20,000 to 25,000 clones, around 67% of which are singletons, and less than 9% rests with the top ten. The sequences come from CD4+ T cells from PBMCs cultured with SARS-CoV-2 spike peptides, collected after COVID-19 vaccination. These receptors came from a human donor who received a COVID-19 vaccine.

J is TRBJ2-7 and V is TRBV5-1, with 12 bases identical to TRBD2. Trimming cost V 4 bases and J 2 bases; bases outside gene matches: 4. The CDR3 spans 15 residues. Germline V gene data show CDR1 as SGHRS and CDR2 as YFSETQ. This CDR3 reads CASSPASGRAYEQYF. The CDR3 nucleotides are TGCGCCAGCAGCCCCGCTAGCGGGAGGGCCTACGAGCAGTACTTC.

The rearrangement links TRBV10-3 to TRBJ1-6, with D unresolved. Germline V lookup: CDR1 ENHRY, CDR2 SYGVKD. V lost 0 bases and J 7 bases, leaving 7 bases between the germline ends. The CDR3 runs 14 residues. CDR3 protein: CAISESIGNSPLHF. The CDR3, as DNA: TGTGCCATCAGTGAGTCGATTGGAAATTCACCCCTCCACTTT.

The chain joins TRBV12-3 or TRBV12-4 to TRBJ1-1; 7 bases align to TRBD1. The CDR3 runs 12 residues. J lost 8 bases, V lost 5 bases, and 5 bases had no gene match. The CDR3 nucleotides are TGTGCCAGCAGTAAGGGACAGCGAGAAGCTTTCTTT. Its translation is CASSKGQREAFF.

The rearrangement uses TRBV7-9 and TRBJ2-1; 9 bases match TRBD2. This CDR3 spans 15 amino acids. Germline trimming cut 5 bases from V and 3 bases from J; bases unmatched to any gene: 5. Per germline, CDR1 SEHNR and CDR2 FQNEAQ (reference sequence). CDR3 residues: CASSHRLADYNEQFF. CDR3 DNA sequence: TGTGCCAGCAGCCACCGACTAGCGGACTACAATGAGCAGTTCTTC.

The chain carries TRBV19 and TRBJ1-2, with 10 positions matching TRBD1. Germline CDR1 reads LNHDA; CDR2 reads SQIVND (reference sequence). After removal of 4 bases from V and 5 bases from J, the junction contained 7 bases not matched to a gene. The CDR3 runs 15 residues. The CDR3 sequence: CASSSTGTGDYGYTF. CDR3 DNA sequence: TGTGCCAGTAGTAGCACCGGGACAGGGGATTATGGCTACACCTTC.

This chain joins TRBV10-1 and TRBJ2-1; 9 positions match TRBD2. Trimming took 8 bases from V and 3 from J; bases not matched to a gene: 14. Germline lookup yields CDR1 WNHNN and CDR2 SYGVQD (reference sequence). The CDR3 is made up of 17 amino acids. Here the CDR3 DNA reads TGCGCCAGCTCCCTCCCCCGTAGCGGGAGTATCTACAATGAGCAGTTCTTC. The encoded protein is CASSLPRSGSIYNEQFF.

The chain couples TRBV27 to TRBJ2-7; D is ambiguous. CDR1 MNHEY and CDR2 SMNVEV come from the germline V gene (reference sequence). This CDR3 contains 13 residues. V lost 4 bases, J lost 3 bases, and 10 bases lay in between. Written as DNA, the CDR3 is TGTGCCAGCAGTTCGTATAGGAACTACGAGCAGTACTTC. Translated: CASSSYRNYEQYF.

The V gene is TRBV20-1, the J gene TRBJ1-1; no clear D gene. The CDR3 length is 10 residues. In germline, CDR1 is DFQATT, CDR2 SNEGSKA (reference sequence). V gave up 6 bases and J gave up 7 bases, with 9 bases separating them. The CDR3 nucleotides read TGCAGTGCAAGTGCGAATGAAGCTTTCTTT. This translates into CSASANEAFF.

J is TRBJ1-1 and V is TRBV5-6; perhaps TRBD1 as D (6 bases). The ends were cut back, 2 bases at V and 11 bases at J, with 10 bases in the middle. CDR1 is SGHDT and CDR2 is YYEEEE in the germline V gene. The CDR3 runs 11 residues. DNA for the CDR3: TGTGCCAGCAGCTTAACAGGGACGGCTTTCTTT. Protein sequence: CASSLTGTAFF. The full variable domain, completed using reference TRBV5-6 and TRBJ1-1, is DAGVTQSPTHLIKTRGQQVTLRCSPKSGHDTVSWYQQALGQGPQFIFQYYEEEERQRGNFPDRFSGHQFPNYSSELNVNALLLGDSALYLCASSLTGTAFFGQGTRLTVV.

V and J are TRBV6-5 and TRBJ1-1; 8 nucleotides match TRBD1. Germline lookup yields CDR1 MNHEY and CDR2 SVGAGI. This CDR3 contains 13 residues. Losses at the gene ends were 6 bases for V and 6 bases for J; bases not matched to a gene: 6. CDR3: CASRLTGAAEAFF. In DNA form, the CDR3 reads TGTGCCAGCAGGTTGACAGGGGCTGCTGAAGCTTTCTTT.

The rearrangement joins TRBV7-8 to TRBJ1-1; D unresolved. The CDR3 covers 14 residues. CDR1 and CDR2 from the germline V gene are SGHVS and FQNEAQ. V was trimmed by 4 bases and J by 6 bases, leaving 15 bases between them. The CDR3 sequence: CASSWESRAAEAFF. The CDR3 DNA reads TGTGCCAGCAGCTGGGAGTCCCGAGCGGCTGAAGCTTTCTTT.

This clone was counted only a few times. The chain couples TRBV3-1 (or the pseudogene TRBV3-2) to TRBJ2-3; 9 positions agree with TRBD2. The CDR3 runs to 13 residues. Germline V lookup: CDR1 LGHDT, CDR2 YNNKEL (reference sequence). J lost 13 bases, V lost 1 base, and 6 bases had no gene match. DNA for the CDR3: TGTGCCAGCAGCCAAGGGGCTAGCGGGGCAAAGTATTTT. This sequence encodes CASSQGASGAKYF.

The V gene is TRBV4-1, the J gene TRBJ2-5; possibly TRBD2 for D (5 bases). This CDR3 is built from 13 residues. Trimming took 2 bases from V and 4 from J, leaving 8 bases between them. In germline, CDR1 is MGHRA, CDR2 YSYEKL. This CDR3 reads CASSQTGGETQYF. The CDR3 nucleotides are TGCGCCAGCAGCCAAACTGGAGGAGAGACCCAGTACTTC.

The chain links TRBV2 to TRBJ1-1; the D is unclear. The germline CDR1 and CDR2 sequences are SNHLY and FYNNEI. V lost 3 bases to trimming and J lost 4 bases, with 9 bases between them. There are 13 residues in the CDR3. The CDR3 DNA sequence: TGTGCCAGCAGTGATTTGTCGGTCACTGAAGCTTTCTTT. Translation: CASSDLSVTEAFF.

The chain joins TRBV19 to TRBJ1-1; 9 bases are shared with TRBD1. The CDR3 consists of 16 residues. CDR1 is LNHDA and CDR2 is SQIVND in the germline V gene (reference sequence). The ends lost 5 bases at V and 2 bases at J; junction bases unmatched: 9. The CDR3: CASSPLDRGLNTEAFF. CDR3 in DNA: TGTGCCAGTAGTCCCCTGGACAGGGGACTCAACACTGAAGCTTTCTTT.